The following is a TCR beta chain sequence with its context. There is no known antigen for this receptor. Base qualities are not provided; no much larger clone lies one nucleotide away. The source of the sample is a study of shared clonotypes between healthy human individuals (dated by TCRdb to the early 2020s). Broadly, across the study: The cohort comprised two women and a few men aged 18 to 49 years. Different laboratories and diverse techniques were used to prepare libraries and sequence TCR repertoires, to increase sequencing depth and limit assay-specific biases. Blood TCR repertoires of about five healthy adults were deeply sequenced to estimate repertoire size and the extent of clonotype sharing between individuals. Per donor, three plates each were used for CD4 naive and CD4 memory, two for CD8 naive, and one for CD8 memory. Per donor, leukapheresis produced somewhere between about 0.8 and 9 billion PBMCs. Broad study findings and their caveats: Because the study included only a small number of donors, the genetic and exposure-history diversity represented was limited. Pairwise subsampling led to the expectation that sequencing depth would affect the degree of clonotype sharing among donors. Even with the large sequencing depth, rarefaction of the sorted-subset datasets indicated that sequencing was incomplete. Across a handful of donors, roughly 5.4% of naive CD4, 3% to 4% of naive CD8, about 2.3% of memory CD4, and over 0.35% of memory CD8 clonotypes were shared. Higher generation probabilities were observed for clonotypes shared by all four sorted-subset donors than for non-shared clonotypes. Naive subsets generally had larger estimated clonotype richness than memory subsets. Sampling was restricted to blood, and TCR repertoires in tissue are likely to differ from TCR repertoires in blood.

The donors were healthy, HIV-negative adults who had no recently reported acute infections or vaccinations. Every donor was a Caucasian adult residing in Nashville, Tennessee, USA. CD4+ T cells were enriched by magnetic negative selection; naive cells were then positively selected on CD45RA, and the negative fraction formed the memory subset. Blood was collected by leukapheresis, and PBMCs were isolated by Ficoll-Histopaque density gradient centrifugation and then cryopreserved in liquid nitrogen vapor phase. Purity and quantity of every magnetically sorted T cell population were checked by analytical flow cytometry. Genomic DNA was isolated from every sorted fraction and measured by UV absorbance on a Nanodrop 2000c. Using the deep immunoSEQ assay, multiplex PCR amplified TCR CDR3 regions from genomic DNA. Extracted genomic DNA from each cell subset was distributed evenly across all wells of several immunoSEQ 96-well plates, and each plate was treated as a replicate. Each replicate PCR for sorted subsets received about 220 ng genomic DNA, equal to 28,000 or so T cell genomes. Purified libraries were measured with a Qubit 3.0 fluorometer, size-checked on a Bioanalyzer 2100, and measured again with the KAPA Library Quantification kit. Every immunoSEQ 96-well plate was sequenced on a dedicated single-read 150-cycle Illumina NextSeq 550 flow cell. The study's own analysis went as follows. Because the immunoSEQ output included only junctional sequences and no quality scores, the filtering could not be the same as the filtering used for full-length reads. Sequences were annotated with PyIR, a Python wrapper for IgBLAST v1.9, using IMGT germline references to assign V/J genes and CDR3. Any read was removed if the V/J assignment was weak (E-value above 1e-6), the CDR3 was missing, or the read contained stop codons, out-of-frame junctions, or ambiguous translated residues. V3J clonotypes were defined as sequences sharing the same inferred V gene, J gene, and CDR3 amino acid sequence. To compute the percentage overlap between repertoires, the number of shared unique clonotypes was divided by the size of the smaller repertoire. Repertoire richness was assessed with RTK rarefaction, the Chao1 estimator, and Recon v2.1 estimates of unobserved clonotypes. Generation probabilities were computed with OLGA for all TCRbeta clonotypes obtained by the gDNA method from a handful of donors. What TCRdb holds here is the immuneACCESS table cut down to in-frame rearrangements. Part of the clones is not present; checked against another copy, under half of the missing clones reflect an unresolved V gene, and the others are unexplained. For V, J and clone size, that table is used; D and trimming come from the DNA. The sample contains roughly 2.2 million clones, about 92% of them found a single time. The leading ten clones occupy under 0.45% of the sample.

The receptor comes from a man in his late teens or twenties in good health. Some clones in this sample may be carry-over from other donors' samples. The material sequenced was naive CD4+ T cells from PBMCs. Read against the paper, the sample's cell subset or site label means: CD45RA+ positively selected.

The CDR3 region has the sequence CASSSTRTSGSIEQYF. The DNA sequence reads TGTGCCAGCAGCAGCACCAGGACTAGCGGGAGTATCGAGCAGTACTTC. The chain couples TRBV5-4 to TRBJ2-7; TRBD2 fits 13 bases in the junction. Sequences SGHNT (CDR1) and YYREEE (CDR2) are obtained from the germline V gene (reference sequence). The germline V and J ends show losses of 4 bases and 6 bases respectively, and no gene match explains 10 bases of the junction. The CDR3 numbers 16 residues from cysteine through phenylalanine. Left in the record is the CDR3 DNA by itself, 48 bases read in frame from the first base.